Below, 16 T cell receptor beta chains from the same sample are listed, as sequenced in a study of T cell clonality in common variable immunodeficiency. No antigens are known for them. Method: immunoSEQ multiplex PCR; TCRdb's copy keeps in-frame clones and lacks some. The sample counts about 34,000 clones, none seen once; the ten largest own 6.5% to 7.5%. Findings of the study overall: Fewer deletions and N-nucleotide insertions were reportedly seen in common variable immunodeficiency TCR beta sequences.

The sample was peripheral blood mononuclear cells. These receptors were taken from a human donor with common variable immunodeficiency.

This clone was found a few times. The observed sequence ends 3 residues before the CDR3 terminus, with the missing tail filled in from the germline J gene. The chain joins TRBV7-6 to TRBJ2-7, with D uncertain. This CDR3 is 13 amino acids long. CDR1 SGHVS and CDR2 FNYEAQ come from the germline V gene. Trimming pared 1 base from V and 3 bases from J, leaving 7 bases between. The CDR3 loop is CASSLERFYEQYF. The CDR3 DNA, read in part, is TGTGCCAGCAGCTTAGAGAGGTTCTACGAG.

CDR3 DNA, as far as it was read: TGTGCCAGCAGCCCAGGGACAGGCAATCAGCCC. Protein sequence: CASSPGTGNQP. The complete CDR3 protein is CASSPGTGNQPQHF. V gene TRBV7-6 combines with J gene TRBJ1-5, with 7 bases that match TRBD1. The sequence runs out 3 residues before the end of the CDR3; the remainder is reconstructed from the germline J gene. The germline gives CDR1 SGHVS, CDR2 FNYEAQ. V trimming: 5 bases; J trimming: 2 bases; junction bases outside the gene matches: 3. The CDR3 extends over 14 amino acids.

This clone has more than one count but fewer than ten. Read data end 3 residues before the CDR3 end; the end is taken from the germline J gene. The chain has TRBV7-7 and TRBJ2-2; 7 bases are shared with TRBD1. This CDR3 comprises 17 residues. V dropped 4 bases and J dropped 1; count of bases not matched to a gene: 9. CDR1 SSHAT and CDR2 FNYEAQ come from the germline V gene (reference sequence). Incomplete CDR3 DNA: TGTGCCAGCAGCTCGCGAGCCGGGACAGAGAACACCGGGGAG. Translation gives CASSSRAGTENTGE. The entire CDR3 is CASSSRAGTENTGELFF.

This clone ranks as medium-sized. The read ends 3 residues before the CDR3 terminus; that terminus is restored from the germline J gene. This chain joins TRBV30 and TRBJ2-1, with 9 bases fitting TRBD2. Germline V gene sequence: CDR1 GTSNPN, CDR2 SVGIG (reference sequence). J was trimmed by 4 bases and V by 1 base; bases with no gene match: 2. CDR3 length: 14 residues. The CDR3 loop is CAWSGLAGYNEQFF. The sequenced part of the CDR3 DNA is TGTGCCTGGAGTGGCCTAGCGGGATACAATGAG.

The sample holds many counts of this clone. The read ends 3 residues early relative to the CDR3; the germline J gene fills the gap. The rearrangement uses TRBV18 and TRBJ1-6, with D possibly matching TRBD1 (6 bases). Per germline, CDR1 KGHSH and CDR2 LQKENI. The CDR3 sequence is 18 residues long. The ends were cut back, 2 bases at V and 8 bases at J, with 22 bases in the middle. CDR3 DNA, as far as it was read: TGTGCCAGCTCACCAGTGTCGGGGGGCCGAGCTATGGATTCACCC. This codes for CASSPVSGGRAMDSP. The CDR3 reads in full as CASSPVSGGRAMDSPLHF. The full variable domain, rest sourced from reference TRBV18 and TRBJ1-6, is NAGVMQNPRHLVRRRGQEARLRCSPMKGHSHVYWYRQLPEEGLKFMVYLQKENIIDESGMPKERFSAEFPKEGPSILRIQQVVRGDSAAYFCASSPVSGGRAMDSPLHFGNGTRLTVT.

In this sample, this clone turned up many times. From the germline J gene comes the end of the CDR3, since the read stops 3 residues before it. The J gene is TRBJ2-1, the V gene TRBV7-8; 13 positions match TRBD2. J was trimmed by 7 bases and V by 5 bases; bases with no gene match: 5. The germline CDR1 and CDR2 sequences are SGHVS and FQNEAQ. CDR3 size: 15 residues. Partial CDR3 DNA: TGTGCCAGCAGCCCCGGGACTAGCGGGAAGAATGAG. It translates to CASSPGTSGKNE. The complete CDR3 protein is CASSPGTSGKNEQFF.

As to this clone: The CDR3 extends 3 residues past the end of the read, so its final part is completed from the germline J gene. This chain links TRBV7-9 with TRBJ1-2; TRBD1 matches at 7 bases. With V trimmed by 4 bases and J by 6 bases, 8 bases remained unmatched. This CDR3 has 14 amino acids. Germline V gene sequence: CDR1 SEHNR, CDR2 FQNEAQ (reference sequence). CDR3 DNA, as far as it was read: TGTGCCAGCAGCTCGAACAGGGGAAGGGATGGC. This codes for CASSSNRGRDG. The full CDR3 protein is CASSSNRGRDGYTF.

This clone has ten or more counts. The observed sequence ends 3 residues before the CDR3 terminus, with the missing tail filled in from the germline J gene. The chain recombines TRBV20-1 with TRBJ2-1; 7 bases fit TRBD1. The CDR3 has 13 amino acids. Trimming removed 3 bases from V and 6 bases from J; junction bases left unmatched: 5. The germline CDR1 and CDR2 sequences are DFQATT and SNEGSKA (reference sequence). CDR3 bases read: TGCAGTGCTAGGGACAGGTACTCCAATGAG. The encoded protein is CSARDRYSNE. The entire CDR3 protein reads CSARDRYSNEQFF.

The sample holds many counts of this clone. The sequenced CDR3 bases are TGTGCCAGCAGCTTAGCGCAGAGGGATACG. It yields the protein CASSLAQRDT. In full, the CDR3 is CASSLAQRDTQYF. J is TRBJ2-3 and V is TRBV7-6, with D unresolved. The CDR3 extends 3 residues past the end of the read, so its final part is completed from the germline J gene. V lost 0 bases and J lost 6, with 7 bases in between. Germline assignment: CDR1 SGHVS and CDR2 FNYEAQ. This CDR3 spans 13 amino acids. The full variable domain, its missing parts supplied by reference TRBV7-6 and TRBJ2-3, is GAGVSQSPRYKVTKRGQDVALRCDPISGHVSLYWYRQALGQGPEFLTYFNYEAQQDKSGLPNDRFSAERPEGSISTLTIQRTEQRDSAMYRCASSLAQRDTQYFGPGTRLTVL.

This clone was detected ten times or more. The CDR3 sequence is CASSITGTGVRDTQYF. The CDR3 DNA, read in part, is TGTGCCAGTAGTATAACCGGGACAGGGGTGCGAGATACG. The chain is built from TRBV19 and TRBJ2-3, with 10 bases aligning to TRBD1. The missing CDR3 end, 3 residues past where the read stops, is filled in from the germline J gene. The CDR3 consists of 16 residues. Germline CDR1 LNHDA, CDR2 SQIVND (reference sequence). The ends lost 2 bases at V and 5 bases at J; junction bases unmatched: 7.

This clone was counted at least ten times. From the germline J gene comes the end of the CDR3, since the read stops 3 residues before it. The V call is TRBV19, the J call TRBJ2-3; no reliable D call. Deletions cut 3 bases from V and 2 bases from J, with 9 bases between. Germline CDR1 LNHDA, CDR2 SQIVND (reference sequence). The CDR3 has 14 residues. The DNA read from the CDR3 is TGTGCCAGTAGTATGGGTGACAACACAGATACG. This gives the protein CASSMGDNTDT. The whole CDR3 protein reads CASSMGDNTDTQYF. Full variable domain (outside the CDR3, taken from reference TRBV19 and TRBJ2-3): DGGITQSPKYLFRKEGQNVTLSCEQNLNHDAMYWYRQDPGQGLRLIYYSQIVNDFQKGDIAEGYSVSREKKESFPLTVTSAQKNPTAFYLCASSMGDNTDTQYFGPGTRLTVL.

There are a few counts of this clone. The read comes to an end 3 residues before the CDR3 does, leaving the germline J gene to fill in the end. The chain joins TRBV7-3 to TRBJ2-3, with D perhaps TRBD1 (5 bases). There are 16 residues in the CDR3. V lost 5 bases, J lost 1 base, and 16 bases lay in between. Germline values: CDR1 SGHTA, CDR2 FQGTGA. The CDR3 here is CASSPRSGLGTDTQYF. The sequenced part of the CDR3 DNA is TGTGCCAGCAGCCCGAGATCAGGGCTGGGCACAGATACG.

In regard to this clone: The read stops 3 residues short of the end of the CDR3; the missing end is completed from the germline J gene. The chain joins TRBV7-2 to TRBJ2-7; 8 bases map to TRBD2. In germline, CDR1 is SGHTA, CDR2 FQGNSA. V dropped 5 bases and J dropped 5; count of bases not matched to a gene: 8. This CDR3 has 14 amino acids. The DNA read from the CDR3 is TGTGCCAGCAGCCACGATAGCGGGATGGACGAG. Translated, it gives CASSHDSGMDE. The full-length CDR3 reads as CASSHDSGMDEQYF.

This clone was counted at least ten times. The sequenced fragment ends 3 residues before the CDR3 boundary, so the rest is inferred from the germline J gene. The chain joins TRBV20-1 to TRBJ1-5, with 7 nucleotides matching TRBD1. With 5 bases clipped from V and 3 bases from J, the junction kept 4 bases outside the gene matches. The CDR3 covers 13 residues. CDR1 is DFQATT and CDR2 is SNEGSKA in the germline V gene (reference sequence). The CDR3 region is CSAPGQSNQPQHF. CDR3 DNA (partial): TGCAGTGCTCCGGGACAGTCCAATCAGCCC.

This clone has a handful of counts. The CDR3 extends 3 residues past the end of the read, so its final part is completed from the germline J gene. The V call is TRBV7-2, the J call TRBJ1-3; D is uncertain. The germline V gene encodes CDR1 SGHTA and CDR2 FQGNSA. V was pared by 1 base and J by 0 bases, with 4 bases between. The CDR3 sequence is 14 residues long. CDR3 region: CASSLDYSGNTIYF. The DNA read from the CDR3 is TGTGCCAGCAGCTTAGATTACTCTGGAAACACC.

As to this clone: The CDR3 extends 3 residues past the end of the read, so its final part is completed from the germline J gene. This chain connects TRBV7-2 to TRBJ2-7, with 8 nucleotides matching TRBD1. This CDR3 spans 15 amino acids. The junction had 2 bases not matched to a gene; V was cut back by 1 base and J by 0 bases. CDR1 is SGHTA, CDR2 FQGNSA, per germline. CDR3 bases read: TGTGCCAGCAGCTTAGGACAGGGGACCTCCTACGAG. Its protein is CASSLGQGTSYE. The full CDR3 reads CASSLGQGTSYEQYF. Full variable domain (rest looked up from reference TRBV7-2 and TRBJ2-7): GAGVSQSPSNKVTEKGKDVELRCDPISGHTALYWYRQSLGQGLEFLIYFQGNSAPDKSGLPSDRFSAERTGGSVSTLTIQRTQQEDSAVYLCASSLGQGTSYEQYFGPGTRLTVT.